This TCR beta chain is drawn from a study of early T cells in non-severe SARS-CoV-2 infection. Study details: Bulk RNA isolated from unsorted whole blood underwent sequencing; chains were not paired. Study results and limitations: Anti-spike CD8 specificities were favored by VDJdb matching, whose results missed private and CD4 specificities.

The library protocol tagged individual cDNA molecules with unique molecular identifiers. TCRdb redid the calling of the 5' RACE reads with MiXCR, one entry per CDR3 protein. This table holds about 57,000 distinct CDR3 sequences, 13% found once. This clonotype was counted a few times. Its antigen remains unknown. The sequence came from an adult who was a healthcare worker with PCR-confirmed SARS-CoV-2 infection or an uninfected control (not recorded which). Sequencing was done on a sample of whole blood.

The CDR3 DNA reads as TGTGCCAGCAGCTTATCAGCGGGGGTCGGGTACGAGCAGTACTTC. Protein product: CASSLSAGVGYEQYF. The V gene is TRBV7-2, the J gene TRBJ2-7; 8 nucleotides align to TRBD2. V lost 2 bases and J lost 4; bases outside the gene matches: 7. Germline CDR1 SGHTA, CDR2 FQGNSA. The CDR3 covers 15 residues. Drawing the rest from reference TRBV7-2 and TRBJ2-7, the complete variable domain is GAGVSQSPSNKVTEKGKDVELRCDPISGHTALYWYRQSLGQGLEFLIYFQGNSAPDKSGLPSDRFSAERTGGSVSTLTIQRTQQEDSAVYLCASSLSAGVGYEQYFGPGTRLTVT.